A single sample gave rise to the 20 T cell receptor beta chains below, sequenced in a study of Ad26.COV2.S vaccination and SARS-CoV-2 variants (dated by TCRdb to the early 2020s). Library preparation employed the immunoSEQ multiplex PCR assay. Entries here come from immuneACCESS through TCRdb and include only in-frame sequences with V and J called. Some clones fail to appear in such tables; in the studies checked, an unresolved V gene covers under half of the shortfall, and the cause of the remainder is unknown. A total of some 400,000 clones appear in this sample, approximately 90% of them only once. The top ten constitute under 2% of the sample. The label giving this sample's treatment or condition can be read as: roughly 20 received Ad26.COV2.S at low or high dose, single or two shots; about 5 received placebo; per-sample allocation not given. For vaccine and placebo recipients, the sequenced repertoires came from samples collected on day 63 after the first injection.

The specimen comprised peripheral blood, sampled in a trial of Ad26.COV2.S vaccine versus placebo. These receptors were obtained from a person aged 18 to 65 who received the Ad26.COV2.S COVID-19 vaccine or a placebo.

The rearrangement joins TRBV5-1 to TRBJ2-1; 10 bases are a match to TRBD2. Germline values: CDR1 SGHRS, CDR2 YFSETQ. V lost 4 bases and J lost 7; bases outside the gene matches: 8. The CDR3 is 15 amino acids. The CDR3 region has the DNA TGCGCCAGCAGCCTGACAGCGGGAGGGTCTAATGAGCAGTTCTTC. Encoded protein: CASSLTAGGSNEQFF.

The CDR3 DNA follows: TGCGCCAGCAGCGTCCTAGCGGGAGTCCCCACCTACGAGCAGTACTTC. It is translated as CASSVLAGVPTYEQYF. V is TRBV4-3 and J is TRBJ2-7, with 10 bases that match TRBD2. Looked up from germline, CDR1 is LGHNA and CDR2 is YSLEER. This CDR3 is built from 16 residues. J was trimmed by 2 bases and V by 5 bases; bases with no gene match: 9.

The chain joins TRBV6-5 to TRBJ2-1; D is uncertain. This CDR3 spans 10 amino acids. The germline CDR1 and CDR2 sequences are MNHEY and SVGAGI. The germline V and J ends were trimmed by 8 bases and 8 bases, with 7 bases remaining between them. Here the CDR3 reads CASGKYEQFF. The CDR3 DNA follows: TGTGCCAGCGGGAAGTATGAGCAGTTCTTC.

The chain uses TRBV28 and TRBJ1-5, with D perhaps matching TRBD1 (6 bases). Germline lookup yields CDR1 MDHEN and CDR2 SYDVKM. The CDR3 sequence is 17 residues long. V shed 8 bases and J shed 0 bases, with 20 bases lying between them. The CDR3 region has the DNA TGTGCCAGCGGACTCTCCGTGGGGGGGCGTAGCAATCAGCCCCAGCATTTT. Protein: CASGLSVGGRSNQPQHF. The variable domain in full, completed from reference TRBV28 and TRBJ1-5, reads DVKVTQSSRYLVKRTGEKVFLECVQDMDHENMFWYRQDPGLGLRLIYFSYDVKMKEKGDIPEGYSVSREKKERFSLILESASTNQTSMYLCASGLSVGGRSNQPQHFGDGTRLSIL.

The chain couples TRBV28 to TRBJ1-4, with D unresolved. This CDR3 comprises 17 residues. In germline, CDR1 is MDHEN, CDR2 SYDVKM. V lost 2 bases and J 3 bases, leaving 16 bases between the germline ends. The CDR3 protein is CASSLLLPRTPNEKLFF. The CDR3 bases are TGTGCCAGCAGTTTACTCCTCCCACGCACCCCTAATGAAAAACTGTTTTTT.

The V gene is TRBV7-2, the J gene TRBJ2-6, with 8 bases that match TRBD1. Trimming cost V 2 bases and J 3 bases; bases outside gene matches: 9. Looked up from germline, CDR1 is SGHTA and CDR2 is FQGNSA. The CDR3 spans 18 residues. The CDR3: CASSLRQGFGGGANVLTF. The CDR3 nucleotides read TGTGCCAGCAGCTTAAGACAGGGGTTCGGAGGTGGGGCCAACGTCCTGACTTTC.

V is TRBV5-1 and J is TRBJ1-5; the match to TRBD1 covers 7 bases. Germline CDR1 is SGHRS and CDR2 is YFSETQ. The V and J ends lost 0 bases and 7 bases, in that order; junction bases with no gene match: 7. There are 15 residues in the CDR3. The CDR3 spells CASSLAGQVGQPQHF. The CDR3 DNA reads TGCGCCAGCAGCTTGGCCGGACAGGTAGGACAGCCCCAGCATTTT.

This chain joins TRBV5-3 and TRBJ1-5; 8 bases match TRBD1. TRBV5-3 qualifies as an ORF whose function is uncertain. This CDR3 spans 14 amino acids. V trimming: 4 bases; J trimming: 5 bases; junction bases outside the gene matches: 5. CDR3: CARSRTGLDQPQHF. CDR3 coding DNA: TGTGCCAGAAGCCGGACAGGGTTAGATCAGCCCCAGCATTTT.

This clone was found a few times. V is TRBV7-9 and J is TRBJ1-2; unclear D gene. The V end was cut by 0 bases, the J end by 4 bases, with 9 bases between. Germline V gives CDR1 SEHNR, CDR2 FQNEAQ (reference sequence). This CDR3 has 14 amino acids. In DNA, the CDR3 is TGTGCCAGCAGCTTAGCCGGAGCCTCCTATGGCTACACCTTC. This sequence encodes CASSLAGASYGYTF.

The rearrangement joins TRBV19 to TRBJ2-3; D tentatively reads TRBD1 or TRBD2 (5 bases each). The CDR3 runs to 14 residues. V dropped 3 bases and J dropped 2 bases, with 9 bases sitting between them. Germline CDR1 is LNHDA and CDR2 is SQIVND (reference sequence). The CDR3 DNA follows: TGTGCCAGTAGTATTGGGACCCACACAGATACGCAGTATTTT. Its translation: CASSIGTHTDTQYF.

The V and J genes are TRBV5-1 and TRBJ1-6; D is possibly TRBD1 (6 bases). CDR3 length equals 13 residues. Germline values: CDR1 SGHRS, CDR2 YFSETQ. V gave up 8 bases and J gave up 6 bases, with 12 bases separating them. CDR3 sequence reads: CASSTGVNSPLHF. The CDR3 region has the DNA TGCGCCAGTTCGACAGGCGTTAATTCACCCCTCCACTTT.

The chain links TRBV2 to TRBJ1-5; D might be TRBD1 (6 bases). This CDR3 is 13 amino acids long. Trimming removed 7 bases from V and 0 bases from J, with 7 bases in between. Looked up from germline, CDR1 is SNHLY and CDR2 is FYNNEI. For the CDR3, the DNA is TGTGCCAGCAACAGGGTTAGCAATCAGCCCCAGCATTTT. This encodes CASNRVSNQPQHF. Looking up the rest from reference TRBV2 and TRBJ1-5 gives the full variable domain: EPEVTQTPSHQVTQMGQEVILRCVPISNHLYFYWYRQILGQKVEFLVSFYNNEISEKSEIFDDQFSVERPDGSNFTLKIRSTKLEDSAMYFCASNRVSNQPQHFGDGTRLSIL.

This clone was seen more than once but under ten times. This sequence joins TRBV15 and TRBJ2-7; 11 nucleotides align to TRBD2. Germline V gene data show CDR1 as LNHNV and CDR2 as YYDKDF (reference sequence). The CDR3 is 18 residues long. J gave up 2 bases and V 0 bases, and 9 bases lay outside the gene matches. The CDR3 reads CATSRDVNSGRVTYEQYF. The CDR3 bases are TGTGCCACCAGCAGAGACGTTAATAGCGGGAGGGTTACCTACGAGCAGTACTTC.

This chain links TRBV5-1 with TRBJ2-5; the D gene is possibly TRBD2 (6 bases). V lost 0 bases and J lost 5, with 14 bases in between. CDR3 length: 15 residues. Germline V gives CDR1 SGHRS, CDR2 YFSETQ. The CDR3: CASSLVRGRTETQYF. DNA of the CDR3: TGCGCCAGCAGCTTGGTTCGAGGGAGGACGGAGACCCAGTACTTC.

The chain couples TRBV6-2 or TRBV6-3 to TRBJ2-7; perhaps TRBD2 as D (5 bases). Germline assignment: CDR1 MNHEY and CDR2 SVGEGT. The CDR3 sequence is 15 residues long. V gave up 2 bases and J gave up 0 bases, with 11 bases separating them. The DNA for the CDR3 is TGTGCCAGCAGTTACGGGAGCTGGAGCTCCTACGAGCAGTACTTC. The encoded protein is CASSYGSWSSYEQYF.

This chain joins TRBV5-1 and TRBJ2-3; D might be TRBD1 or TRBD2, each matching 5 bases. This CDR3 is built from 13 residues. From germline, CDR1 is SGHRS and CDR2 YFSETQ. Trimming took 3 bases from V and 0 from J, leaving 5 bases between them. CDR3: CASSWDSTDTQYF. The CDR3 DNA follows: TGCGCCAGCAGCTGGGACAGCACAGATACGCAGTATTTT.

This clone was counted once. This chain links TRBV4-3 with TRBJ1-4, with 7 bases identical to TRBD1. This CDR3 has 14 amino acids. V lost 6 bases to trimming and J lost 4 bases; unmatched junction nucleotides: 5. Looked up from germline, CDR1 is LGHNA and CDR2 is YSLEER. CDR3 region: CASSPDRINEKLFF. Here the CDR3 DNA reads TGCGCCAGCAGTCCGGACAGGATTAATGAAAAACTGTTTTTT.

CDR3 residues: CASSYTSGRAGFAIAKNIQYF. The CDR3 DNA follows: TGTGCCAGCAGCTATACTAGCGGGAGGGCCGGTTTTGCTATAGCCAAAAACATTCAGTACTTC. The chain is built from TRBV3-1 (or the pseudogene TRBV3-2) and TRBJ2-4; 13 bases align to TRBD2. Trimming cost V 5 bases and J 0 bases; bases outside gene matches: 16. The germline gives CDR1 LGHDT, CDR2 YNNKEL (reference sequence). The CDR3 is made up of 21 amino acids.

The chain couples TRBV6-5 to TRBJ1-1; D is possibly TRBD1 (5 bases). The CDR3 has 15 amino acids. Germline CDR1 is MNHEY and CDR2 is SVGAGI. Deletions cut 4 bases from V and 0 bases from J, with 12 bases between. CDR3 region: CASSSSGRLNTEAFF. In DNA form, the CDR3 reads TGTGCCAGCAGTTCCTCGGGACGGCTGAACACTGAAGCTTTCTTT.

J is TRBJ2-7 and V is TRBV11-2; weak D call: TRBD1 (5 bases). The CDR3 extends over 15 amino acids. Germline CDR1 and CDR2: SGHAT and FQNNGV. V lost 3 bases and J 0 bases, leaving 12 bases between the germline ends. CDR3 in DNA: TGTGCCAGCAGCTTCGGTAGACAGCCCTCCTACGAGCAGTACTTC. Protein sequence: CASSFGRQPSYEQYF.